This T cell receptor (beta chain) came from a study of T cells in Graves' hyperthyroidism and ophthalmopathy. The CDR3 is made up of 14 amino acids. J lost 7 bases, V lost 4 bases, and 6 bases had no gene match. The V gene's germline CDR1 is GTSNPN and CDR2 SVGIG (reference sequence). This clonotype was counted many times. Uncontrolled infection, other autoimmune disease, pregnancy or lactation barred patients from enrollment. Blood was drawn at first hyperthyroidism diagnosis, before any ophthalmopathy symptoms. Authors of the study amplified TCR beta CDR3 regions from RNA transcripts. The HTBI primer set was used in a first-round RT-PCR of the TCR CDR3. Each CDR3 protein is one row after TCRdb ran MiXCR on the multiplex PCR reads. The sample records some 250,000 distinct CDR3 sequences, 13% to 15% being singletons.

The TCR originated in a woman between 45 and 65 years old with Graves' hyperthyroidism that later progressed to Graves' ophthalmopathy. Input material: blood. The chain carries TRBV30 and TRBJ1-4, with 10 bases that match TRBD1. The CDR3 loop is CAWTRRDRGEKLFF. DNA for the CDR3: TGTGCCTGGACCCGCCGGGACAGGGGTGAAAAACTGTTTTTT.